This T cell receptor (beta chain) came from a study of control samples from healthy donors and cancer patients. Clones were read by immunoSEQ multiplex PCR, and TCRdb kept only the in-frame ones, dropping some. The table shows under 150,000 clones, with about 87% occurring only once. This clone was seen only once. With V trimmed by 0 bases and J by 0 bases, 5 bases remained unmatched. This CDR3 is built from 18 residues. CDR1 and CDR2 (germline): SGHTS, YDEGEE. The sequenced sample consisted of blood. The source is a man in his fifties or sixties in good health. This chain connects TRBV5-8 to TRBJ2-4; TRBD2 aligns across 11 bases. The CDR3 nucleotides are TGTGCCAGCAGCTTGGTAGCGGGGGGGTCCCTAGCCAAAAACATTCAGTACTTC. Translation gives CASSLVAGGSLAKNIQYF.